The 4 T cell receptor beta chains below were found in one sample sequenced in a study of blood T cell repertoires in COVID-19. Repertoires were generated with immunoSEQ multiplex PCR, while TCRdb's copy carries only in-frame clones and drops some. The sample yields 200,000 to 250,000 clones, almost 85% seen once. The sequencing input was peripheral blood. These receptors originate from a woman between 70 and 85 years old with COVID-19, enrolled during active disease.

The gene calls are TRBV7-2 and TRBJ1-2; TRBD1 might be the D (5 bases). The CDR3 covers 14 residues. Per germline, CDR1 SGHTA and CDR2 FQGNSA. Trimming stripped 5 bases from V and 4 bases from J, with 14 bases between. CDR3 bases: TGTGCCAGCAGCAGACTCGGGGGGGGCTATGGCTACACCTTC. Residues: CASSRLGGGYGYTF.

The chain combines TRBV4-2 with TRBJ2-3, with D possibly matching TRBD2 (7 bases). CDR1 and CDR2 (germline): LGHNA, YNFKEQ. V was pared by 0 bases and J by 2 bases, with 15 bases between. The CDR3 is 17 residues long. The CDR3 protein is CASSQDRGGGITDTQYF. The CDR3 coding sequence is TGTGCCAGCAGCCAAGATCGAGGGGGAGGGATCACAGATACGCAGTATTTT.

J is TRBJ2-7 and V is TRBV2, with 7 bases that match TRBD1. The CDR3 runs to 13 residues. J was trimmed by 6 bases and V by 6 bases; bases with no gene match: 8. Germline V lookup: CDR1 SNHLY, CDR2 FYNNEI. The CDR3, as DNA: TGTGCCAGCAGCCCGACAGGGTCAACCGAGCAGTACTTC. Translation gives CASSPTGSTEQYF.

The chain has TRBV7-2 and TRBJ2-3, with 8 positions matching TRBD1. V was clipped by 5 bases and J by 4 bases; unmatched bases: 5. The CDR3 length is 14 residues. Germline loops: CDR1 SGHTA, CDR2 FQGNSA. The CDR3 reads CASSRRQGSDTQYF. The CDR3 DNA reads as TGTGCCAGCAGCCGCAGACAGGGGTCAGATACGCAGTATTTT.